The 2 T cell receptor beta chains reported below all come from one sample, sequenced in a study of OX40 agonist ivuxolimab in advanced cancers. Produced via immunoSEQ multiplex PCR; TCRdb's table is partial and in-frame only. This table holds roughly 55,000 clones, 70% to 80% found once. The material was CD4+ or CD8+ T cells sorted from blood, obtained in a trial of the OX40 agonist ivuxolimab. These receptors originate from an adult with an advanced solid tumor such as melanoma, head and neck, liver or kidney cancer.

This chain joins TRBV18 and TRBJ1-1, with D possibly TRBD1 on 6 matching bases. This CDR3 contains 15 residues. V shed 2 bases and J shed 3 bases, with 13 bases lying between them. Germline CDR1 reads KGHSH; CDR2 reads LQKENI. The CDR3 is CASSPGGGLHTEAFF. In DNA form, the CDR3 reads TGTGCCAGCTCACCAGGGGGCGGTTTACACACTGAAGCTTTCTTT.

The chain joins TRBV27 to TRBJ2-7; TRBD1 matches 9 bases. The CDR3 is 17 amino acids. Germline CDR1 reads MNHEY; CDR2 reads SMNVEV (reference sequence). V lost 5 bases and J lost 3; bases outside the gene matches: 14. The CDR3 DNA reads TGTGCCAGCAGTGGGAGACCGGGACAGGGCTTCTACTACGAGCAGTACTTC. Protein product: CASSGRPGQGFYYEQYF.